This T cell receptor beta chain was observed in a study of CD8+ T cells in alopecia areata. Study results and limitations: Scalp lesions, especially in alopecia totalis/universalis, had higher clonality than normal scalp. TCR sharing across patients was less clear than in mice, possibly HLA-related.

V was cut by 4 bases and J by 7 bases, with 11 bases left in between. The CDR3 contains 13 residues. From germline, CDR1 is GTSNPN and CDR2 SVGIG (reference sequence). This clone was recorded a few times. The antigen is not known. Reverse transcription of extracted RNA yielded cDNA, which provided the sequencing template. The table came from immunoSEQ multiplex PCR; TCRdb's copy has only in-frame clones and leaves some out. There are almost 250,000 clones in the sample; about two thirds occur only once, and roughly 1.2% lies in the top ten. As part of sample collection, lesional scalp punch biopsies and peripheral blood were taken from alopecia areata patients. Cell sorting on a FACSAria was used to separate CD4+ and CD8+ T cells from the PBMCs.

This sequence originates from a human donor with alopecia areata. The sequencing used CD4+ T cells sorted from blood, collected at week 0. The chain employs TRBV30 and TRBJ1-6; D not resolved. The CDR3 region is CAWTAGSNSPLHF. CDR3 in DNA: TGTGCCTGGACAGCGGGAAGCAATTCACCCCTCCACTTT.